Here is one T cell receptor (beta chain) with its context. The V and J ends lost 3 bases and 3 bases, in that order; junction bases with no gene match: 4. Germline V gene sequence: CDR1 PRHDT, CDR2 FYEKMQ (reference sequence). The CDR3 extends over 16 amino acids. This entry comes from a study of control samples from healthy donors and cancer patients. Here immunoSEQ multiplex PCR was the method, and the copy in TCRdb shows in-frame clones only, minus some. The data show 170,000 or so clones, 90% to 95% seen once. The TCR was taken from a man between 18 and 35 years old in good health. Sequencing used blood. This chain joins TRBV13 and TRBJ2-1, with 11 bases identical to TRBD2. CDR3 DNA sequence: TGTGCCAGCAGCTTTCCCGGGACTAGCGGCTACAATGAGCAGTTCTTC. The encoded protein is CASSFPGTSGYNEQFF.